What follows are 27 T cell receptor beta chains derived from one specimen sequenced in a study of cytomegalovirus exposure and HLA in healthy donors. The study ran its PCR with 60 Vbeta and 13 Jbeta primers. Clones were read by immunoSEQ multiplex PCR, and TCRdb kept only the in-frame ones, dropping some. In the table there are about 150,000 clones, 60% to 80% of which are singletons. Sequencing used PBMCs. These receptors all stem from a man aged 25-45 years in good health and CMV-seronegative.

This clone came up a few times. The V gene is TRBV30, the J gene TRBJ2-2, with a weak D call TRBD2 (8 bases). Looked up from germline, CDR1 is GTSNPN and CDR2 is SVGIG (reference sequence). The CDR3 is made up of 18 amino acids. Trimming took off 3 bases at V and 6 bases at J, with 26 bases between the two ends. The CDR3 nucleotides are TGTGCCTGGAGCAGGGGGGCCGTTGGACTAGCTGCTTCCGGGGAGCTGTTTTTT. Protein: CAWSRGAVGLAASGELFF.

The chain employs TRBV19 and TRBJ2-7, with TRBD2 matching 12 bases. The CDR3 consists of 14 residues. V lost 6 bases, J lost 6 bases, and 6 bases stayed unmatched. CDR1 and CDR2 (germline): LNHDA, SQIVND (reference sequence). CDR3 sequence: CASSPASGRGEQYF. The CDR3 DNA is TGTGCCAGTAGCCCGGCTAGCGGGAGGGGCGAGCAGTACTTC.

The chain is built from TRBV7-2 and TRBJ1-2, with unresolved D. The CDR3 totals 13 residues. Germline V gene lookup returns CDR1 SGHTA and CDR2 FQGNSA. Trimming removed 5 bases at V and 6 bases at J, with 13 bases between. The CDR3 sequence: CASSPHPSNGYTF. CDR3 in DNA: TGTGCCAGCAGCCCCCACCCAAGCAATGGCTACACCTTC. Using reference TRBV7-2 and TRBJ1-2 for the parts outside the CDR3, the full variable domain is GAGVSQSPSNKVTEKGKDVELRCDPISGHTALYWYRQSLGQGLEFLIYFQGNSAPDKSGLPSDRFSAERTGGSVSTLTIQRTQQEDSAVYLCASSPHPSNGYTFGSGTRLTVV.

The chain couples TRBV5-1 to TRBJ2-1; 8 nucleotides align to TRBD1. Trimming cost V 3 bases and J 9 bases; bases outside gene matches: 8. The length of the CDR3 is 14 residues. Germline-derived CDR1 and CDR2 are SGHRS and YFSETQ. This chain's CDR3 is CASSSMTGVGEQFF. The CDR3 DNA is TGCGCCAGCAGCTCCATGACAGGGGTGGGTGAGCAGTTCTTC.

V usage is TRBV10-3 and J usage is TRBJ2-3; 9 positions agree with TRBD2. The ends lost 4 bases at V and 5 bases at J; junction bases unmatched: 7. The CDR3 has 15 residues. The germline V gene has CDR1 ENHRY and CDR2 SYGVKD. The CDR3 region has the DNA TGTGCCATCAGTGCCCTAGCGGGGTCAGAAGATACGCAGTATTTT. It codes for CAISALAGSEDTQYF.

This clone was detected once. This rearrangement joins TRBV19 to TRBJ1-5, with 7 bases aligning to TRBD1. The CDR3 loop spans 15 amino acids. With 5 bases clipped from V and 5 bases from J, the junction kept 9 bases outside the gene matches. Germline V gives CDR1 LNHDA, CDR2 SQIVND (reference sequence). DNA of the CDR3: TGTGCCAGTAGTTTCGGACAGGTGGATCATCAGCCCCAGCATTTT. Protein: CASSFGQVDHQPQHF. Looking up the rest from reference TRBV19 and TRBJ1-5 gives the full variable domain: DGGITQSPKYLFRKEGQNVTLSCEQNLNHDAMYWYRQDPGQGLRLIYYSQIVNDFQKGDIAEGYSVSREKKESFPLTVTSAQKNPTAFYLCASSFGQVDHQPQHFGDGTRLSIL.

The V gene is TRBV28, the J gene TRBJ1-1; 10 nucleotides line up with TRBD1. The V segment lost 6 bases and the J segment 6 bases; nucleotides outside the gene matches: 13. CDR3 size: 16 residues. Looked up from germline, CDR1 is MDHEN and CDR2 is SYDVKM. For the CDR3, the DNA is TGTGCCAGCAGCCAGGCCGGGACAGGGGACGGATCTGAAGCTTTCTTT. It specifies CASSQAGTGDGSEAFF.

The rearrangement joins TRBV4-3 to TRBJ2-5; 7 positions agree with TRBD1. The J call may be faulty, since TRBJ2-7 better matches the DNA end. Germline V CDR1 and CDR2: LGHNA, YSLEER. The CDR3 loop spans 14 amino acids. DNA for the CDR3: TGCGCCAGCAGCTCACACGGGACAGCTTACGAGCAGTACTTC. Residues: CASSSHGTAYEQYF.

This rearrangement joins TRBV6-1 to TRBJ2-7; 9 nucleotides agree with TRBD1. This CDR3 comprises 15 residues. The V and J ends lost 2 bases and 2 bases, in that order; junction bases with no gene match: 4. From germline, CDR1 is MNHNS and CDR2 SASEGT. CDR3 sequence reads: CASSETGTGPYEQYF. The DNA of the CDR3 is TGTGCCAGCAGTGAAACAGGGACAGGGCCCTACGAGCAGTACTTC.

The rearrangement uses TRBV5-1 and TRBJ2-5; TRBD1 matches at 8 bases. The CDR3 loop spans 14 amino acids. V gave up 4 bases and J gave up 5 bases; unmatched junction bases: 7. The germline V gene encodes CDR1 SGHRS and CDR2 YFSETQ. The CDR3 sequence: CASSPGQGPETQYF. The CDR3 DNA sequence: TGCGCCAGCAGCCCCGGACAGGGACCGGAGACCCAGTACTTC.

This sequence joins TRBV28 and TRBJ1-6; D is unresolved. Trimming took off 6 bases at V and 9 bases at J, with 6 bases between the two ends. The CDR3 totals 11 residues. In germline, CDR1 is MDHEN, CDR2 SYDVKM. The CDR3 sequence: CASRGGSPLHF. CDR3 bases: TGTGCCAGCAGGGGAGGTTCACCCCTCCACTTT.

This clone was counted a few times. The V and J genes are TRBV9 and TRBJ1-1, with 8 bases matching TRBD1. CDR1 SGDLS and CDR2 YYNGEE come from the germline V gene. The CDR3 covers 15 residues. V lost 2 bases, J lost 4 bases, and 7 bases stayed unmatched. The CDR3 DNA sequence: TGTGCCAGCAGCGTCTTTCAGGGGGCCCGCACTGAAGCTTTCTTT. Translated: CASSVFQGARTEAFF.

The chain's CDR3 is CASSVQSYGESADTQYF. In DNA form, the CDR3 reads TGTGCCAGCAGCGTACAGTCTTATGGGGAGTCTGCAGATACGCAGTATTTT. The rearrangement uses TRBV9 and TRBJ2-3; D may be TRBD2 (5 bases). The CDR3 totals 17 residues. The V gene lost 1 base and the J gene lost 4 bases, with 19 bases spanning the gap. The germline V gene has CDR1 SGDLS and CDR2 YYNGEE. Combining the CDR3 with reference TRBV9 and TRBJ2-3 gives the whole variable domain DSGVTQTPKHLITATGQRVTLRCSPRSGDLSVYWYQQSLDQGLQFLIQYYNGEERAKGNILERFSAQQFPDLHSELNLSSLELGDSALYFCASSVQSYGESADTQYFGPGTRLTVL.

The chain uses TRBV18 and TRBJ1-2; D may be TRBD1 (5 bases). CDR3 length: 15 amino acids. V lost 2 bases and J 4 bases, leaving 14 bases between the germline ends. Germline V gives CDR1 KGHSH, CDR2 LQKENI. This chain's CDR3 is CASSPTAGQSYGYTF. The CDR3 nucleotides read TGTGCCAGCTCACCAACCGCAGGGCAGAGCTATGGCTACACCTTC.

The chain combines TRBV19 with TRBJ2-6; maybe TRBD1 (6 bases). Trimming shortened V by 5 bases and J by 2 bases, and 13 bases separated the two germline ends. The CDR3 is 16 amino acids. The germline gives CDR1 LNHDA, CDR2 SQIVND (reference sequence). The chain's CDR3 is CASSVTGLTGANVLTF. The CDR3 DNA follows: TGTGCCAGTAGTGTCACAGGGTTAACTGGGGCCAACGTCCTGACTTTC.

This chain joins TRBV5-1 and TRBJ2-5; D uncertain. The CDR3 has 13 residues. V was shortened by 5 bases and J by 2 bases, with 10 bases between the two germline ends. Germline lookup yields CDR1 SGHRS and CDR2 YFSETQ. The CDR3 sequence: CASRTSRQETQYF. CDR3 nucleotides: TGCGCCAGCAGGACCTCGAGGCAAGAGACCCAGTACTTC. Drawing the rest from reference TRBV5-1 and TRBJ2-5, the complete variable domain is KAGVTQTPRYLIKTRGQQVTLSCSPISGHRSVSWYQQTPGQGLQFLFEYFSETQRNKGNFPGRFSGRQFSNSRSEMNVSTLELGDSALYLCASRTSRQETQYFGPGTRLLVL.

V usage is TRBV5-6 and J usage is TRBJ1-1; 12 positions agree with TRBD1. V dropped 3 bases and J dropped 7; count of bases not matched to a gene: 4. Germline V CDR1 and CDR2: SGHDT, YYEEEE. The CDR3 has 14 residues. The CDR3 bases are TGTGCCAGCAGCTGGGACAGGGGGCATATTGAAGCTTTCTTT. Protein product: CASSWDRGHIEAFF.

This clone has more than one count but fewer than ten. The V call is TRBV28, the J call TRBJ1-1; D might be TRBD1 (5 bases). The CDR3 contains 12 residues. Germline V gene lookup returns CDR1 MDHEN and CDR2 SYDVKM. V was trimmed by 8 bases and J by 0 bases, leaving 7 bases between them. DNA of the CDR3: TGTGCCAGCTTACAGGTGAACACTGAAGCTTTCTTT. Protein: CASLQVNTEAFF.

The rearrangement joins TRBV5-1 to TRBJ2-1, with D possibly TRBD2 on 5 matching bases. The CDR3 contains 16 residues. V was clipped by 6 bases and J by 5 bases, with 21 bases between them. Germline V gives CDR1 SGHRS, CDR2 YFSETQ. CDR3 bases: TGCGCCAGCACGCCGTTGGTGGGGAGCAGAAACAATGAGCAGTTCTTC. This encodes CASTPLVGSRNNEQFF. The whole variable domain, filled in from reference TRBV5-1 and TRBJ2-1, reads KAGVTQTPRYLIKTRGQQVTLSCSPISGHRSVSWYQQTPGQGLQFLFEYFSETQRNKGNFPGRFSGRQFSNSRSEMNVSTLELGDSALYLCASTPLVGSRNNEQFFGPGTRLTVL.

The genes are TRBV19 and TRBJ2-7; 8 bases are shared with TRBD1. CDR1 is LNHDA, CDR2 SQIVND, per germline (reference sequence). With V trimmed by 5 bases and J by 2 bases, 5 bases remained unmatched. The length of the CDR3 is 14 residues. This CDR3 reads CASSVGQGTYEQYF. CDR3 coding DNA: TGTGCCAGTAGTGTCGGACAGGGTACCTACGAGCAGTACTTC.

The chain couples TRBV29-1 to TRBJ2-1, with D tentatively TRBD2 (5 bases). V lost 6 bases, J lost 10 bases, and 22 bases lay in between. Per germline, CDR1 SQVTM and CDR2 ANQGSEA. The CDR3 runs 14 residues. CDR3 sequence reads: CSVLLGSGVTEQFF. DNA of the CDR3: TGCAGCGTCCTATTGGGGAGTGGGGTGACAGAGCAGTTCTTC.

In this sample, this clone turned up once. The rearrangement uses TRBV7-6 and TRBJ2-1; D uncertain. Trimming took 1 base from V and 10 from J, leaving 11 bases between them. This CDR3 is 13 amino acids long. CDR1 and CDR2 (germline): SGHVS, FNYEAQ. The CDR3 reads CASSLGMTSEQFF. CDR3 coding DNA: TGTGCCAGCAGCTTAGGGATGACAAGCGAGCAGTTCTTC.

This chain links TRBV5-1 with TRBJ2-7; maybe TRBD1 (5 bases). Germline assignment: CDR1 SGHRS and CDR2 YFSETQ. V lost 2 bases, J lost 3 bases, and 12 bases lay in between. The CDR3 runs 14 residues. The CDR3 DNA sequence: TGCGCCAGCAGCTTAGCGACAGACCACTACGAGCAGTACTTC. It encodes CASSLATDHYEQYF.

The gene calls are TRBV11-1 and TRBJ2-7; tentatively, D is TRBD1 (5 bases). Trimming pared 3 bases from V and 3 bases from J, leaving 12 bases between. The CDR3 covers 14 residues. Germline values: CDR1 SGHAT, CDR2 FQDESV (reference sequence). CDR3 nucleotide sequence: TGTGCCAGCAGCTTTAGGGGTTTGGTCTACGAGCAGTACTTC. Encoded protein: CASSFRGLVYEQYF.

Only a few counts were recorded for this clone. V usage is TRBV10-1 and J usage is TRBJ2-7, with 9 bases that match TRBD2. CDR1 WNHNN and CDR2 SYGVQD come from the germline V gene (reference sequence). V shed 3 bases, J shed 3 bases, and the junction held 6 bases outside the gene matches. The CDR3 totals 15 residues. CDR3 in amino acids: CASSEGSGRGYEQYF. The CDR3 DNA is TGCGCCAGCAGTGAAGGTAGCGGGAGAGGCTACGAGCAGTACTTC.

The V gene is TRBV5-1, the J gene TRBJ1-1, with D possibly being TRBD1 (6 bases). Trimming removed 0 bases at V and 0 bases at J, with 9 bases between. The length of the CDR3 is 15 residues. Germline V lookup: CDR1 SGHRS, CDR2 YFSETQ. DNA of the CDR3: TGCGCCAGCAGCTTGGCTGGGGGCCTGAACACTGAAGCTTTCTTT. Residues: CASSLAGGLNTEAFF.

This clone was seen only once. The chain combines TRBV30 with TRBJ2-7; 9 bases match TRBD1. Per the germline V gene, CDR1 is GTSNPN and CDR2 is SVGIG (reference sequence). The V gene end was trimmed by 0 bases and the J gene end by 0 bases; junction bases not matched to a gene: 6. CDR3 length: 16 amino acids. CDR3 DNA: TGTGCCTGGAGTGTACGGGGGACAGGGAGCTCCTACGAGCAGTACTTC. This sequence encodes CAWSVRGTGSSYEQYF.